These 2 T cell receptor beta chains were all obtained from the same sample, sequenced in a study of T cell repertoires in cytomegalovirus infection. TCRdb ran MiXCR on the reads and lists one entry per CDR3 protein. This table has 700,000 to 850,000 distinct CDR3 sequences, around a third appearing once. Their cognate antigens are unknown. Sequences were derived from cultured CD8+ T cells from PBMCs, sampled from culture after CMV antigen stimulation. Receptors were obtained from a human donor in good health (CMV status not recorded). Some clones in this sample may be carry-over from other donors' samples.

The chain recombines TRBV4-2 with TRBJ2-5; TRBD2 matches at 8 bases. CDR1 is LGHNA, CDR2 YNFKEQ, per germline. With V trimmed by 7 bases and J by 4 bases, 17 bases remained unmatched. This CDR3 has 17 amino acids. CDR3 sequence reads: CASKDSYAGGAGETQYF. The CDR3 nucleotides read TGTGCCAGCAAGGATTCTTATGCCGGGGGGGCCGGAGAGACCCAGTACTTC.

The V and J genes are TRBV12-3 or TRBV12-4 and TRBJ1-3; 9 positions agree with TRBD1. V shed 6 bases and J 4 bases; nucleotides not matched to a gene: 10. The CDR3 loop spans 16 amino acids. DNA of the CDR3: TGTGCCAGCAGCCGACCGGGACAGGGATCGGGAAACACCATATATTTT. Translating it yields CASSRPGQGSGNTIYF.